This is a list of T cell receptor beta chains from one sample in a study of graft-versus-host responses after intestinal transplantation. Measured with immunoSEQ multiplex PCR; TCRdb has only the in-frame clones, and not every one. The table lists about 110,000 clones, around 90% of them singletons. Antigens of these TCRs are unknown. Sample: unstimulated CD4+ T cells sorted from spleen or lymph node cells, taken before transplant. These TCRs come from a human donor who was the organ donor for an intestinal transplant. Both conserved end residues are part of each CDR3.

cdr3_aa: CASSIGPEGNQPQHF
v_call: TRBV19
j_call: TRBJ1-5

cdr3_aa: CATQKHGQGETQYF
v_call: TRBV19
j_call: TRBJ2-5

cdr3_aa: CASSPLVWPQETQYF
v_call: TRBV28
j_call: TRBJ2-5

cdr3_aa: CASSEALAGGDTQYF
v_call: TRBV2
j_call: TRBJ2-3

cdr3_aa: CASSSSGRDGETQYF
v_call: TRBV6-6
j_call: TRBJ2-5

cdr3_aa: CASSATSGSSYNEQFF
v_call: TRBV9
j_call: TRBJ2-1

cdr3_aa: CASSVLGGRQETQYF
v_call: TRBV9
j_call: TRBJ2-5

cdr3_aa: CASSYSSGGSGNTIYF
v_call: TRBV6-6
j_call: TRBJ1-3

cdr3_aa: CAISEGQPNEKLFF
v_call: TRBV10-3
j_call: TRBJ1-4

cdr3_aa: CASSQDNPASGSTDTQYF
v_call: TRBV4-2
j_call: TRBJ2-3

cdr3_aa: CASSIIRVSGELFF
v_call: TRBV4-3
j_call: TRBJ2-2

cdr3_aa: CASSLSRRDKGGELFF
v_call: TRBV13
j_call: TRBJ2-2

cdr3_aa: CASSLASSGSSSYEQYF
v_call: TRBV7-6
j_call: TRBJ2-7

cdr3_aa: CAIRVGSTEAFF
v_call: TRBV6-6
j_call: TRBJ1-1

cdr3_aa: CASSQVLARVPDTQYF
v_call: TRBV14
j_call: TRBJ2-3

cdr3_aa: CASKGQARPEQYF
v_call: TRBV5-8
j_call: TRBJ2-7

cdr3_aa: CAISEQGQGNSPLHF
v_call: TRBV10-3
j_call: TRBJ1-6

cdr3_aa: CASSWGGSSYEQYF
v_call: TRBV28
j_call: TRBJ2-7

cdr3_aa: CASNGPGQPQHF
v_call: TRBV6-5
j_call: TRBJ1-5

cdr3_aa: CASSYYREAFF
v_call: TRBV6-5
j_call: TRBJ1-1

cdr3_aa: CASSPDTSTGANVLTF
v_call: TRBV6-6
j_call: TRBJ2-6

cdr3_aa: CSVEEGGGGELFF
v_call: TRBV29-1
j_call: TRBJ2-2

cdr3_aa: CSVVVDRPNTGELFF
v_call: TRBV29-1
j_call: TRBJ2-2

cdr3_aa: CAISGRSDRFSTDTQYF
v_call: TRBV10-3
j_call: TRBJ2-3

cdr3_aa: CASSSGLSFTDTQYF
v_call: TRBV5-1
j_call: TRBJ2-3

cdr3_aa: CASSIMPRGSTDTQYF
v_call: TRBV19
j_call: TRBJ2-3

cdr3_aa: CASSENARGEKLFF
v_call: TRBV25-1
j_call: TRBJ1-4

cdr3_aa: CASSQRLAGADTQYF
v_call: TRBV4-1
j_call: TRBJ2-3

cdr3_aa: CASSTRQGGEQYF
v_call: TRBV19
j_call: TRBJ2-7

cdr3_aa: CASSLSSQGAYEQYF
v_call: TRBV7-3
j_call: TRBJ2-7

cdr3_aa: CASSPYNGGNTEAFF
v_call: TRBV9
j_call: TRBJ1-1

cdr3_aa: CAISESQGYTEAFF
v_call: TRBV10-3
j_call: TRBJ1-1

cdr3_aa: CAISEGGQETQYF
v_call: TRBV10-3
j_call: TRBJ2-5

cdr3_aa: CASSQQGPFNEQFF
v_call: TRBV14
j_call: TRBJ2-1

cdr3_aa: CAWSEGPYNSPLHF
v_call: TRBV30
j_call: TRBJ1-6

cdr3_aa: CASSKGTGPIGNTIYF
v_call: TRBV21-1
j_call: TRBJ1-3

cdr3_aa: CASSALLAGATGELFF
v_call: TRBV10-1
j_call: TRBJ2-2

cdr3_aa: CASSPRTATEAFF
v_call: TRBV11-3
j_call: TRBJ1-1

cdr3_aa: CAWSLWTGGYNEQFF
v_call: TRBV30
j_call: TRBJ2-1

cdr3_aa: CASSYSGVDTEAFF
v_call: TRBV6-6
j_call: TRBJ1-1

cdr3_aa: CASSLEGAATNEKLFF
v_call: TRBV5-1
j_call: TRBJ1-4

cdr3_aa: CASSQDWQNTGELFF
v_call: TRBV4-3
j_call: TRBJ2-2

cdr3_aa: CASTEQGSPFYGYTF
v_call: TRBV19
j_call: TRBJ1-2

cdr3_aa: CASSQDVRVPNEKLFF
v_call: TRBV4-1
j_call: TRBJ1-4

cdr3_aa: CASSFWVGSGYNEQFF
v_call: TRBV28
j_call: TRBJ2-1

cdr3_aa: CSVASTGNTDTQYF
v_call: TRBV29-1
j_call: TRBJ2-3

cdr3_aa: CASSKVGPPGQGLMNTEAFF
v_call: TRBV21-1
j_call: TRBJ1-1

cdr3_aa: CASMAGKTSGANVLTF
v_call: TRBV5-1
j_call: TRBJ2-6

cdr3_aa: CASTAIGAGGPLQFF
v_call: TRBV7-6
j_call: TRBJ2-1

cdr3_aa: CASSPRGEHGEKLFF
v_call: TRBV18
j_call: TRBJ1-4

cdr3_aa: CASSYEGWQGNQPQHF
v_call: TRBV6-5
j_call: TRBJ1-5

cdr3_aa: CASSPVGGTEAFF
v_call: TRBV2
j_call: TRBJ1-1

cdr3_aa: CASRFTNQPQHF
v_call: TRBV6-5
j_call: TRBJ1-5